Following are 26 T cell receptor beta chains from one sample sequenced in a study of blood T cell repertoires in COVID-19. Generated by immunoSEQ multiplex PCR, the TCRdb table keeps only in-frame clones and is missing some. The sample consists of around 160,000 clones, approximately 91% of them appearing once. Material: peripheral blood. The receptors come from a man aged 18-30 years with acute or convalescent COVID-19.

This clone occurred a few times. The CDR3 sequence: CASSLRASGGASPYNEQFF. CDR3 DNA: TGTGCCAGCAGCTTAAGGGCTAGCGGGGGGGCCAGTCCCTACAATGAGCAGTTCTTC. The chain uses TRBV7-8 and TRBJ2-1; 12 positions agree with TRBD2. The CDR3 runs to 19 residues. Germline CDR1 reads SGHVS; CDR2 reads FQNEAQ. V shed 2 bases and J 2 bases; nucleotides not matched to a gene: 10.

The rearrangement uses TRBV7-9 and TRBJ2-7; 7 bases align to TRBD1. Per the germline V gene, CDR1 is SEHNR and CDR2 is FQNEAQ (reference sequence). V was clipped by 5 bases and J by 6 bases; unmatched bases: 10. This CDR3 is 14 amino acids long. CDR3: CASSISQTGSEQYF. In DNA, the CDR3 is TGTGCCAGCAGCATCAGTCAGACAGGGAGCGAGCAGTACTTC.

The chain recombines TRBV5-1 with TRBJ1-1; TRBD1 might be the D (5 bases). Germline CDR1 reads SGHRS; CDR2 reads YFSETQ. The CDR3 is 15 residues long. The V gene lost 0 bases and the J gene lost 7 bases, with 16 bases spanning the gap. DNA of the CDR3: TGCGCCAGCAGCTTGGCAGTAGGGGCCCCCCTTGAAGCTTTCTTT. Protein: CASSLAVGAPLEAFF.

This clone appeared a few times. V is TRBV6-5 and J is TRBJ2-6; D is unresolved. CDR1 and CDR2 from the germline V gene are MNHEY and SVGAGI. The length of the CDR3 is 16 residues. V lost 2 bases and J 0 bases, leaving 8 bases between the germline ends. The CDR3 is CASSYRGTSGANVLTF. As DNA, the CDR3 is TGTGCCAGCAGTTACCGCGGTACCTCTGGGGCCAACGTCCTGACTTTC.

This clone was picked up one time. J is TRBJ1-2 and V is TRBV10-2; possible D gene TRBD1, 6 bases. V was clipped by 7 bases and J by 2 bases, with 17 bases between them. This CDR3 has 15 residues. Germline CDR1 WSHSY, CDR2 SAAADI. This CDR3 is CASTLNRDLNYGYTF. The DNA for the CDR3 is TGCGCCAGCACGCTGAACAGGGACCTGAACTATGGCTACACCTTC.

The rearrangement links TRBV5-1 to TRBJ2-2; 7 bases map to TRBD1. V trimming: 0 bases; J trimming: 0 bases; junction bases outside the gene matches: 11. The CDR3 runs 19 residues. Germline V gene sequence: CDR1 SGHRS, CDR2 YFSETQ. The CDR3 DNA reads as TGCGCCAGCAGCTTGGTCATTGCAGGGGGAGTCGCGAACACCGGGGAGCTGTTTTTT. Translating it yields CASSLVIAGGVANTGELFF.

The chain is built from TRBV20-1 and TRBJ1-5; 9 bases match TRBD1. Germline-derived CDR1 and CDR2 are DFQATT and SNEGSKA (reference sequence). J was trimmed by 11 bases and V by 6 bases; bases with no gene match: 5. The CDR3 totals 11 residues. The CDR3 region has the DNA TGCAGTGCGGATACAGGGGGCGCCCAGCATTTT. Its translation: CSADTGGAQHF.

V is TRBV18 and J is TRBJ1-5, with a weak D call TRBD1 (6 bases). CDR3 length equals 16 residues. Germline V gene lookup returns CDR1 KGHSH and CDR2 LQKENI. Trimming took off 3 bases at V and 1 base at J, with 13 bases between the two ends. For the CDR3, the DNA is TGTGCCAGCTCACCCCAGGGAGGGGGAAGCAATCAGCCCCAGCATTTT. Encoded protein: CASSPQGGGSNQPQHF.

This sequence joins TRBV30 and TRBJ1-1; no reliable D call. Germline V gives CDR1 GTSNPN, CDR2 SVGIG (reference sequence). The V end lost 7 bases, the J end lost 2 bases, and 14 bases lay between the germline ends. The CDR3 contains 13 residues. CDR3 protein: CASQAQKNTEAFF. In nucleotides, the CDR3 is TGTGCCTCCCAGGCGCAGAAAAACACTGAAGCTTTCTTT.

The gene calls are TRBV24-1 and TRBJ1-1; D is unclear. Germline V lookup: CDR1 KGHDR, CDR2 SFDVKD. The CDR3 contains 13 residues. The ends were cut back, 9 bases at V and 1 base at J, with 11 bases in the middle. The chain's CDR3 is CATAAGKNTEAFF. The CDR3 region has the DNA TGTGCCACCGCGGCGGGCAAGAACACTGAAGCTTTCTTT.

In its sample, this clone was seen once. The V gene is TRBV19, the J gene TRBJ1-2, with D maybe TRBD1 (5 bases). V gave up 5 bases and J gave up 8 bases, with 18 bases separating them. CDR3 length equals 14 residues. Germline CDR1 and CDR2: LNHDA and SQIVND (reference sequence). The CDR3 DNA follows: TGTGCCAGTAGTCCGTCGACAGCTGTGAGGGGCTACACCTTC. Protein product: CASSPSTAVRGYTF.

This chain connects TRBV9 to TRBJ2-7; 7 nucleotides agree with TRBD1. CDR1 is SGDLS and CDR2 is YYNGEE in the germline V gene. The V and J ends lost 3 bases and 6 bases, in that order; junction bases with no gene match: 6. This CDR3 region has 13 residues. CDR3 bases: TGTGCCAGCAGCGCGAACAGGGGCCGCGAGCAGTACTTC. Its protein is CASSANRGREQYF.

This clone was detected only once. The chain links TRBV15 to TRBJ1-2; 9 bases match TRBD1. CDR1 is LNHNV and CDR2 is YYDKDF in the germline V gene (reference sequence). With 6 bases clipped from V and 9 bases from J, the junction kept 11 bases outside the gene matches. The CDR3 has 14 residues. The CDR3 loop reads CATRKPGQGGRYTF. CDR3 nucleotides: TGTGCCACCAGGAAACCGGGACAGGGTGGACGCTACACCTTC.

The chain joins TRBV2 to TRBJ1-5, with a weak D call TRBD1 (5 bases). Germline lookup yields CDR1 SNHLY and CDR2 FYNNEI. Trimming pared 5 bases from V and 5 bases from J, leaving 10 bases between. CDR3 length equals 13 residues. The CDR3 region has the DNA TGTGCCAGCAGTAAAGGGGAGGATCAGCCCCAGCATTTT. Protein sequence: CASSKGEDQPQHF.

This clone was counted only a few times. The rearrangement links TRBV5-4 to TRBJ2-2; D gene ambiguous. CDR1 is SGHNT and CDR2 is YYREEE in the germline V gene (reference sequence). V was clipped by 1 base and J by 4 bases, with 5 bases between them. The CDR3 has 13 residues. The CDR3 region is CASSLLLTGELFF. The CDR3 DNA sequence: TGTGCCAGCAGCTTGTTACTCACCGGGGAGCTGTTTTTT.

This clone has only one observation. The chain combines TRBV24-1 with TRBJ2-2; 7 bases match TRBD1. With V trimmed by 6 bases and J by 7 bases, 13 bases remained unmatched. The length of the CDR3 is 16 residues. Germline V gives CDR1 KGHDR, CDR2 SFDVKD. CDR3 sequence reads: CATSPDRALVSGELFF. CDR3 nucleotide sequence: TGTGCCACCAGTCCCGACAGGGCCCTCGTGAGCGGGGAGCTGTTTTTT.

J is TRBJ1-2 and V is TRBV6-1; D call uncertain. V lost 2 bases and J lost 4, with 5 bases in between. CDR1 and CDR2 from the germline V gene are MNHNS and SASEGT. The CDR3 runs to 12 residues. The CDR3 DNA reads TGTGCCAGCAGTGAACAGTCCTATGGCTACACCTTC. It specifies CASSEQSYGYTF.

The rearrangement links TRBV7-2 to TRBJ2-1; 11 bases are shared with TRBD2. CDR1 SGHTA and CDR2 FQGNSA come from the germline V gene. The length of the CDR3 is 19 residues. The trim removed 1 base at V and 0 bases at J, leaving 8 bases unmatched. The CDR3, as DNA: TGTGCCAGCAGCTTAGAGGGTCTAGCGGGAGGAAACTCCTACAATGAGCAGTTCTTC. Translated: CASSLEGLAGGNSYNEQFF.

The V call is TRBV27, the J call TRBJ2-3; D not certain. Germline V gives CDR1 MNHEY, CDR2 SMNVEV (reference sequence). There are 18 residues in the CDR3. Trimming cost V 4 bases and J 0 bases, with 20 bases left between them. This CDR3 reads CASSSTLPRVQSTDTQYF. The CDR3 DNA reads as TGTGCCAGCAGTTCTACACTACCCCGGGTCCAAAGCACAGATACGCAGTATTTT.

The chain employs TRBV24-1 and TRBJ2-2, with 7 bases aligning to TRBD1. The V segment lost 7 bases and the J segment 5 bases; nucleotides outside the gene matches: 3. CDR3 length: 13 residues. Germline V gives CDR1 KGHDR, CDR2 SFDVKD. The DNA of the CDR3 is TGTGCCACCAGAGACAGGGTTACCGGGGAGCTGTTTTTT. Translated, it gives CATRDRVTGELFF.

V is TRBV11-2 and J is TRBJ2-2; D uncertain. The germline gives CDR1 SGHAT, CDR2 FQNNGV. V lost 0 bases and J 1 base, leaving 6 bases between the germline ends. The CDR3 has 15 residues. The CDR3 DNA reads as TGTGCCAGCAGCTTAGACAGACTGAACACCGGGGAGCTGTTTTTT. Translating it yields CASSLDRLNTGELFF.

This chain connects TRBV2 to TRBJ1-4; D not certain. The CDR3 is 17 residues long. CDR1 and CDR2 from the germline V gene are SNHLY and FYNNEI. V was clipped by 3 bases and J by 12 bases, with 26 bases between them. CDR3 DNA: TGTGCCAGCAGTGATGGAGGATACGGAAGTTTAATGAAAGAACTGTTTTTT. It translates to CASSDGGYGSLMKELFF. Full variable domain (rest looked up from reference TRBV2 and TRBJ1-4): EPEVTQTPSHQVTQMGQEVILRCVPISNHLYFYWYRQILGQKVEFLVSFYNNEISEKSEIFDDQFSVERPDGSNFTLKIRSTKLEDSAMYFCASSDGGYGSLMKELFFGSGTQLSVL.

This clone was observed a single time. V usage is TRBV5-5 and J usage is TRBJ2-1, with 8 bases that match TRBD2. In germline, CDR1 is SGHKS, CDR2 YYEKEE (reference sequence). The ends lost 3 bases at V and 8 bases at J; junction bases unmatched: 4. The CDR3 contains 13 residues. DNA of the CDR3: TGTGCCAGCAGCTCAGCGGGAGTTCATGAGCAGTTCTTC. Amino acid sequence: CASSSAGVHEQFF.

The gene calls are TRBV24-1 and TRBJ2-1; 8 bases agree with TRBD1. Trimming removed 3 bases from V and 10 bases from J; junction bases left unmatched: 10. The germline V gene has CDR1 KGHDR and CDR2 SFDVKD. CDR3 length: 15 residues. The CDR3 DNA reads TGTGCCACCAGTGATAATGGACAGGGAATTAGGGAGCAGTTCTTC. It specifies CATSDNGQGIREQFF.

In DNA form, the CDR3 reads TGTGCCAGCAGCCCTGGGCCGGTGAGACGTGGCTACACCTTC. Its translation is CASSPGPVRRGYTF. The chain carries TRBV2 and TRBJ1-2; D is ambiguous. The CDR3 sequence is 14 residues long. Trimming left V 6 bases short and J 7 bases short, with 18 bases between. Germline V CDR1 and CDR2: SNHLY, FYNNEI.

The J gene is TRBJ2-2, the V gene TRBV5-4; TRBD2 matches at 7 bases. The J segment lost 3 bases and the V segment lost 1 base, leaving 6 bases of the junction unmatched. This CDR3 spans 16 amino acids. Germline-derived CDR1 and CDR2 are SGHNT and YYREEE (reference sequence). The CDR3 reads CASSLFSGRDTGELFF. CDR3 in DNA: TGTGCCAGCAGCTTGTTTTCAGGGAGGGACACCGGGGAGCTGTTTTTT.